A selection of T cell receptor beta chains follows, all from one sample in a study of early T cells in non-severe SARS-CoV-2 infection. Via MiXCR, TCRdb re-called the 5' RACE reads, giving one row per CDR3 protein. The sample comprises about 54,000 distinct CDR3 sequences, roughly 7.8% of which are singletons, and over 9.5% rests with the top ten. Sequencing used whole blood, obtained at baseline. The source of these receptors is an adult who was a healthcare worker with PCR-confirmed SARS-CoV-2 infection or an uninfected control (not recorded which). Each CDR3 is given with its conserved first and last residue. Each record gives: J gene, D gene, clone size, V gene, CDR3 protein, CDR3 DNA. A D gene is named only where the DNA matches it firmly. The size field is filled for only some rows; it gives once, few, many or a size class.

j_gene: TRBJ2-3
d_gene: -
abundance: many
v_gene: TRBV15
CDR3aa: CATSRDREGADTQYF
CDR3nt: TGTGCCACCAGCAGAGACAGGGAAGGCGCAGATACGCAGTATTTT

j_gene: TRBJ2-1
d_gene: -
abundance: many
v_gene: TRBV29-1
CDR3aa: CSVAPEQFF
CDR3nt: TGCAGCGTTGCACCCGAGCAGTTCTTC

j_gene: TRBJ2-7
d_gene: -
abundance: many
v_gene: TRBV6-6
CDR3aa: CASSYHGSFYEQYF
CDR3nt: TGTGCCAGCAGTTATCACGGCAGTTTCTACGAGCAGTACTTC

j_gene: TRBJ2-2
d_gene: -
abundance: many
v_gene: TRBV6-5
CDR3aa: CASRRTIATGELFF
CDR3nt: TGTGCCAGCAGGAGGACTATAGCTACCGGGGAGCTGTTTTTT

j_gene: TRBJ2-1
d_gene: TRBD2
abundance: many
v_gene: TRBV5-1
CDR3aa: CASSLLAGDHNEQFF
CDR3nt: TGCGCCAGCAGCCTACTAGCGGGAGACCACAATGAGCAGTTCTTC

j_gene: TRBJ2-3
d_gene: -
abundance: -
v_gene: TRBV7-2
CDR3aa: CASSPTGDTQYF
CDR3nt: TGTGCCAGCAGTCCTACTGGGGATACGCAGTATTTT

j_gene: TRBJ1-2
d_gene: TRBD1
abundance: -
v_gene: TRBV24-1
CDR3aa: CAISGTAYYGYTF
CDR3nt: TGTGCCATTTCTGGGACAGCCTACTATGGCTACACCTTC

j_gene: TRBJ2-2
d_gene: TRBD1
abundance: few
v_gene: TRBV7-2
CDR3aa: CASSSDRVLTGELFF
CDR3nt: TGTGCCAGCAGCTCCGACAGGGTACTCACCGGGGAGCTGTTTTTT

j_gene: TRBJ2-3
d_gene: -
abundance: many
v_gene: TRBV6-4
CDR3aa: CASSDADTDTQYF
CDR3nt: TGTGCCAGCAGTGACGCGGACACAGATACGCAGTATTTT

j_gene: TRBJ1-2
d_gene: TRBD1
abundance: few
v_gene: TRBV20-1
CDR3aa: CSAPGQGANYGYTF
CDR3nt: TGCAGTGCTCCCGGACAGGGGGCTAACTATGGCTACACCTTC

j_gene: TRBJ2-5
d_gene: -
abundance: few
v_gene: TRBV28
CDR3aa: CASRAGQSETQYF
CDR3nt: TGTGCCAGCCGAGCGGGACAGTCGGAGACCCAGTACTTC

j_gene: TRBJ1-2
d_gene: TRBD1
abundance: many
v_gene: TRBV6-6
CDR3aa: CASSTGQSNYGYTF
CDR3nt: TGTGCCAGCAGCACGGGACAGTCAAACTATGGCTACACCTTC

j_gene: TRBJ2-1
d_gene: TRBD2
abundance: few
v_gene: TRBV7-2
CDR3aa: CASSLGLAGVPEQFF
CDR3nt: TGTGCCAGCAGCTTGGGACTAGCGGGAGTGCCTGAGCAGTTCTTC

j_gene: TRBJ1-6
d_gene: TRBD1
abundance: -
v_gene: TRBV15
CDR3aa: CATSTQGGTLSPLHF
CDR3nt: TGTGCCACCAGCACCCAGGGGGGTACTTTGTCACCCCTCCACTTT

j_gene: TRBJ2-3
d_gene: -
abundance: -
v_gene: TRBV2
CDR3aa: CASSAGLVDTQYF
CDR3nt: TGTGCCAGCAGCGCGGGGTTGGTGGATACGCAGTATTTT

j_gene: TRBJ2-3
d_gene: -
abundance: many
v_gene: TRBV7-8
CDR3aa: CASSLFRGRTDTQYF
CDR3nt: TGTGCCAGCAGCTTATTCCGTGGACGCACAGATACGCAGTATTTT

j_gene: TRBJ2-7
d_gene: -
abundance: many
v_gene: TRBV12-3/TRBV12-4
CDR3aa: CASSLQVYEQYF
CDR3nt: TGTGCCAGCAGTTTACAGGTCTACGAGCAGTACTTC

j_gene: TRBJ2-2
d_gene: -
abundance: few
v_gene: TRBV2
CDR3aa: CASSEFPGSSGELFF
CDR3nt: TGTGCCAGCAGTGAGTTCCCCGGGTCCAGCGGGGAGCTGTTTTTT

j_gene: TRBJ2-1
d_gene: TRBD1
abundance: -
v_gene: TRBV27
CDR3aa: CASTGQGKTYNEQFF
CDR3nt: TGTGCCAGTACCGGACAGGGAAAAACTTACAATGAGCAGTTCTTC

j_gene: TRBJ1-4
d_gene: -
abundance: few
v_gene: TRBV7-9
CDR3aa: CASSFGGLEEKLFF
CDR3nt: TGTGCCAGCAGCTTTGGGGGGCTGGAAGAAAAACTGTTTTTT

j_gene: TRBJ2-5
d_gene: TRBD1
abundance: -
v_gene: TRBV7-9
CDR3aa: CASSSNRGRKGQETQYF
CDR3nt: TGTGCCAGCAGCTCCAACAGGGGGCGCAAGGGTCAAGAGACCCAGTACTTC

j_gene: TRBJ2-1
d_gene: -
abundance: many
v_gene: TRBV6-5
CDR3aa: CASSYGHSGYNEQFF
CDR3nt: TGTGCCAGCAGTTATGGTCATAGCGGCTACAATGAGCAGTTCTTC